This TCR beta chain was captured in a study of blood T cells in healthy people across ages. Study information: The capture of about one barcoded beta molecule per two T cells was achieved by template switching.

Next came a second PCR, run for about 6 to 11 cycles, which used a sample-barcoded 5' primer along with a J-beta primer mix. Any given sample supplied a minimum of 2.5 million CDR3-containing paired-end reads. TCRdb reprocessed the 5' RACE reads via MiXCR and lists one record per CDR3 protein. The sample contains roughly 860,000 distinct CDR3 sequences, approximately 67% of which appear only once. The CDR3 runs to 13 residues. The V segment lost 5 bases and the J segment 9 bases; nucleotides outside the gene matches: 7. Germline V CDR1 and CDR2: SGHNT, YENEEA. Sequenced input: blood. This receptor was identified in a man aged 30 to 45 in good health. The chain has TRBV11-3 and TRBJ2-4; 7 bases map to TRBD1. CDR3 amino acids: CASSLTGFGIQYF. For the CDR3, the DNA is TGTGCCAGCAGCCTGACAGGGTTCGGCATTCAGTACTTC.